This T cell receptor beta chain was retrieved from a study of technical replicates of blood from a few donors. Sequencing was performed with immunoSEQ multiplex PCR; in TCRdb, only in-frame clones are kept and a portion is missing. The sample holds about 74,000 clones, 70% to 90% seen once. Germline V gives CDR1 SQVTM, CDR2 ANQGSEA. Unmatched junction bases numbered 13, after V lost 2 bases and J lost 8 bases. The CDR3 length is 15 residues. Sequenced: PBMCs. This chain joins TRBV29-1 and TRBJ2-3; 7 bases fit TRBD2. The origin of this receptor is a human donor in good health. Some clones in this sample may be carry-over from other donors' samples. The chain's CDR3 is CSVETAGDFYGTQYF. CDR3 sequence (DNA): TGCAGCGTTGAAACGGCGGGGGACTTCTACGGTACGCAGTATTTT.